The source of this T cell receptor beta chain is a study of long-term antiretroviral therapy in people with HIV. Study-wide findings and caveats: Dominating the repertoire at all time points were the clones that expanded before ART. Blood collection from the mid-2000s to the late 2010s possibly occurred under older ART regimens.

In the case of this clone: Antigen unknown.

Running of the v3.0 immunoSEQ assay took place at survey level. Per-sample sequencing targets were roughly 35,000-55,000 T-cell genomes. TCRdb's table, derived via immunoSEQ multiplex PCR, lists solely in-frame clones and lacks some. This sample carries around 20,000 clones, over 65% of them seen once, and the ten largest clones take roughly 14%. The V and J ends lost 1 base and 4 bases, in that order; junction bases with no gene match: 5. CDR1 and CDR2 from the germline V gene are LNHDA and SQIVND (reference sequence). The CDR3 contains 15 residues. The receptor comes from a woman aged 45-60 years with HIV. Specimen: unsorted PBMCs, collected 0.5 years before starting antiretroviral therapy. The V call is TRBV19, the J call TRBJ2-3; TRBD1 matches at 7 bases. In nucleotides, the CDR3 is TGTGCCAGTAGTATAGGACAGGGCGGATCAGATACGCAGTATTTT. Amino acid sequence: CASSIGQGGSDTQYF.